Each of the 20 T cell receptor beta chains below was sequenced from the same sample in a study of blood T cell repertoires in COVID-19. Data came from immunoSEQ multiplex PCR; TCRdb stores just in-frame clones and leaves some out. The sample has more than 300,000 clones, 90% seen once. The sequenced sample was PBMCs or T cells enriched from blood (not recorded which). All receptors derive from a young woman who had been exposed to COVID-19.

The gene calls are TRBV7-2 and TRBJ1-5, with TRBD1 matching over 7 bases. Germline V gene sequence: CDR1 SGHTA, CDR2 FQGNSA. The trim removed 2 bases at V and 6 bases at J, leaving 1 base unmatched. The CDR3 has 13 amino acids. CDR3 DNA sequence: TGTGCCAGCAGCTTAACAGGGGTTCAGCCCCAGCATTTT. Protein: CASSLTGVQPQHF.

CDR3 sequence: CASSFRATGYEQYF. The CDR3 DNA reads TGCGCCAGCAGCTTTCGGGCTACAGGCTACGAGCAGTACTTC. The gene calls are TRBV5-1 and TRBJ2-7; a possible D gene is TRBD1 (5 bases). V dropped 2 bases and J dropped 3 bases, with 12 bases sitting between them. CDR1 is SGHRS, CDR2 YFSETQ, per germline. This CDR3 is built from 14 residues.

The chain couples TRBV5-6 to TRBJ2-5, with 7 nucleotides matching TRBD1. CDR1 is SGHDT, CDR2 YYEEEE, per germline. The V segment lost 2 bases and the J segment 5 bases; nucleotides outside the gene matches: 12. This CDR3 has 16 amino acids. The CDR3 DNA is TGTGCCAGCAGCTTCGACAGGGTCCGTCTAGGGGAGACCCAGTACTTC. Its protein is CASSFDRVRLGETQYF.

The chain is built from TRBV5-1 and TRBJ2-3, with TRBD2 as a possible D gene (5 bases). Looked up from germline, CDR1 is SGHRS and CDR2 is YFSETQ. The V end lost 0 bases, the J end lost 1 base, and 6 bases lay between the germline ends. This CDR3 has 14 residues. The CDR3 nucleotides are TGCGCCAGCAGCTTGGATAGCGGCACAGATACGCAGTATTTT. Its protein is CASSLDSGTDTQYF.

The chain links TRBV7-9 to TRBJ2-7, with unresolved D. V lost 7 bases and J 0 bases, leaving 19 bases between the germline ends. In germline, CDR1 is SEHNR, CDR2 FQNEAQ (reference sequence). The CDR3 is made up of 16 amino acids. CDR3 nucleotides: TGTGCCAGCAACCCGTTCCCAGAGGCCCTCTCCTACGAGCAGTACTTC. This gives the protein CASNPFPEALSYEQYF.

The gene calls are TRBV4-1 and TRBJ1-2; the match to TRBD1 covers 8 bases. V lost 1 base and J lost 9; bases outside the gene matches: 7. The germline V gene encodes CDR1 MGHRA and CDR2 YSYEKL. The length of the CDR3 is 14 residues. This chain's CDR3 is CASSQAGTGKSYTF. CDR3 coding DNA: TGCGCCAGCAGCCAAGCAGGGACAGGAAAGAGCTACACCTTC.

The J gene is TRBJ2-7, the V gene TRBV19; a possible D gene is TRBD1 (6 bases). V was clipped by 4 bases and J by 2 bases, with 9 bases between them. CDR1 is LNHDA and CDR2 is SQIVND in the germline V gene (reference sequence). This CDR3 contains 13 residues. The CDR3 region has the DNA TGTGCCAGTAGTACCCGGACAGCCTACGAGCAGTACTTC. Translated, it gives CASSTRTAYEQYF. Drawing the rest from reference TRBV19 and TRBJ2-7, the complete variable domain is DGGITQSPKYLFRKEGQNVTLSCEQNLNHDAMYWYRQDPGQGLRLIYYSQIVNDFQKGDIAEGYSVSREKKESFPLTVTSAQKNPTAFYLCASSTRTAYEQYFGPGTRLTVT.

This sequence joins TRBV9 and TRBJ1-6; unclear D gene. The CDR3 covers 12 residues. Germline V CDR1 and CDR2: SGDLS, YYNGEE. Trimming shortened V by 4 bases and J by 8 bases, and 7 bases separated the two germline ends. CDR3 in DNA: TGTGCCAGCAGCCCTCGAGATTCACCCCTCCACTTT. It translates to CASSPRDSPLHF.

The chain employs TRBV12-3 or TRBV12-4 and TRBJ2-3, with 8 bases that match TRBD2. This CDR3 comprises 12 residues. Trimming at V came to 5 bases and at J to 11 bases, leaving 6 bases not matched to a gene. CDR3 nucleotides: TGTGCCAGCAGTCCCCCCGGGGGGGGGCAGTATTTT. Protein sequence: CASSPPGGGQYF.

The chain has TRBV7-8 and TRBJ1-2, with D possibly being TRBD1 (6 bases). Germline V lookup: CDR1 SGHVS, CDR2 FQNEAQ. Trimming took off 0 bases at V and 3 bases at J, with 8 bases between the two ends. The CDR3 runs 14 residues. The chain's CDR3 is CASSLADSYYGYTF. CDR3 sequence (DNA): TGTGCCAGCAGCTTAGCGGACAGTTACTATGGCTACACCTTC.

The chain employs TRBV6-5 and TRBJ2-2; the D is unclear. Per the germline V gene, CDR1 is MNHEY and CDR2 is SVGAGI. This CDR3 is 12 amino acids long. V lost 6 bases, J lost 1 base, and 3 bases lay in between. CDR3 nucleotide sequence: TGTGCCAGCAGCCAGAACACCGGGGAGCTGTTTTTT. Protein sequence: CASSQNTGELFF.

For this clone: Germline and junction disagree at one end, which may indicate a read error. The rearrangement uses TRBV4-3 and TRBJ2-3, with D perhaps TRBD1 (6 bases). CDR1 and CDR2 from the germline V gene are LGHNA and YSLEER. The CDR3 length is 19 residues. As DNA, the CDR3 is TGCGCCAGCAGCCAAGATAGAGACAGGCGGCTCCCGCTCACAAATACGCAGTATTTT. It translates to CASSQDRDRRLPLTNTQYF.

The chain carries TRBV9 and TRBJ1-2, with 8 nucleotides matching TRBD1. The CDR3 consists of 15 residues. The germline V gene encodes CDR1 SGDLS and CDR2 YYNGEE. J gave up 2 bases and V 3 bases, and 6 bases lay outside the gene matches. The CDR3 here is CASSEGTGPNYGYTF. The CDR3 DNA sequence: TGTGCCAGCAGCGAGGGGACAGGCCCCAACTATGGCTACACCTTC.

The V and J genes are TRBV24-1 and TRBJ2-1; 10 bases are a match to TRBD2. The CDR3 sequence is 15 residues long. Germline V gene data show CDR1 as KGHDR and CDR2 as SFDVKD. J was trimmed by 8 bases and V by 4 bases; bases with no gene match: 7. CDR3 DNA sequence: TGTGCCACCAGTGACCAGCGGGGGGGCTCCGATGAGCAGTTCTTC. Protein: CATSDQRGGSDEQFF.

Written as DNA, the CDR3 is TGCGCCAGCAGCTCGACAGGGCTGGGCACTGAAGCTTTCTTT. Encoded protein: CASSSTGLGTEAFF. The chain carries TRBV5-1 and TRBJ1-1, with TRBD1 matching 7 bases. This CDR3 contains 14 residues. With 3 bases clipped from V and 4 bases from J, the junction kept 6 bases outside the gene matches. Germline CDR1 SGHRS, CDR2 YFSETQ.

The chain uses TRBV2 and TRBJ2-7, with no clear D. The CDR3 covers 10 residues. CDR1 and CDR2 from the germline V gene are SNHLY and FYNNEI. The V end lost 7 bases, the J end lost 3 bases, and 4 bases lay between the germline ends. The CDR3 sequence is CASKLYEQYF. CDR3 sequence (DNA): TGTGCCAGCAAGCTCTACGAGCAGTACTTC.

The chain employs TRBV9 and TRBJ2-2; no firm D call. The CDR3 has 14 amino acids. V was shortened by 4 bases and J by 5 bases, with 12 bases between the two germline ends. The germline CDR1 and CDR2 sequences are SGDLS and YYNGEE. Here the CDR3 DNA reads TGTGCCAGCAGCCCAGACGCCAGGACCGGGGAGCTGTTTTTT. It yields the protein CASSPDARTGELFF.

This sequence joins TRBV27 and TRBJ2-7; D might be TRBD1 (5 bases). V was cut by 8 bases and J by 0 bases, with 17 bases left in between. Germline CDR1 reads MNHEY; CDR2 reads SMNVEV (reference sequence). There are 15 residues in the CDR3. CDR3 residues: CASASSETASYEQYF. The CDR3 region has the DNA TGTGCCAGCGCGTCATCGGAGACAGCCTCCTACGAGCAGTACTTC.

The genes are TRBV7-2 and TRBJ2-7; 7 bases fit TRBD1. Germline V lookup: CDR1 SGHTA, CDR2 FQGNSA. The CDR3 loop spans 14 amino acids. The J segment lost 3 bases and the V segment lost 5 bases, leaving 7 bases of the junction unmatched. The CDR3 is CASSMPGTVYEQYF. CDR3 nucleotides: TGTGCCAGCAGCATGCCTGGGACAGTCTACGAGCAGTACTTC.

The CDR3 sequence is CSASVRQGAETQYF. CDR3 coding DNA: TGCAGTGCTAGTGTTAGACAGGGGGCCGAGACCCAGTACTTC. V is TRBV20-1 and J is TRBJ2-5, with 10 nucleotides matching TRBD1. CDR1 and CDR2 from the germline V gene are DFQATT and SNEGSKA (reference sequence). Unmatched junction bases numbered 6, after V lost 3 bases and J lost 5 bases. The CDR3 contains 14 residues.